A single sample is the source of the 17 T cell receptor beta chains below, sequenced in a study of T cells after yellow fever vaccination. TCRdb processed the 5' RACE reads anew with MiXCR; each CDR3 protein has one entry. The sample includes under 15,000 distinct CDR3 sequences, roughly 6.1% seen only once; the top ten take 0.93%. The sequenced sample was PBMCs, either bulk or a sorted T-cell subset (CD4+, CD8+, memory, or dextramer-sorted; not recorded which), obtained on the day of the yellow fever booster vaccination. The origin of the receptors is a man aged 30-40 years who received the YFV17D yellow fever vaccine.

This clonotype is categorized as medium-sized (0.01 to 0.1%). The chain uses TRBV10-3 and TRBJ2-7; the match to TRBD1 covers 10 bases. The V segment lost 10 bases and the J segment 5 bases; nucleotides outside the gene matches: 8. The CDR3 consists of 13 residues. Germline CDR1 reads ENHRY; CDR2 reads SYGVKD. The CDR3, as DNA: TGTGCCACCTCGGACAGGGGGTACCACGAGCAGTACTTC. Translation gives CATSDRGYHEQYF.

This clonotype was seen repeatedly, ten times or more. The J gene is TRBJ1-1, the V gene TRBV4-2; 8 bases align to TRBD1. Per germline, CDR1 LGHNA and CDR2 YNFKEQ. V trimming: 4 bases; J trimming: 4 bases; junction bases outside the gene matches: 5. CDR3 length equals 14 residues. CDR3 sequence (DNA): TGTGCCAGCAGCCCCGACAGGGGATCCACTGAAGCTTTCTTT. It translates to CASSPDRGSTEAFF.

This clonotype qualifies as medium-sized. The chain recombines TRBV12-3 or TRBV12-4 with TRBJ2-7; 7 bases align to TRBD1. Trimming removed 5 bases from V and 0 bases from J; junction bases left unmatched: 7. The CDR3 covers 15 residues. The CDR3 sequence is CASSTGTVRSYEQYF. Here the CDR3 DNA reads TGTGCCAGCAGTACCGGGACAGTCCGCTCCTACGAGCAGTACTTC.

This clonotype was detected many times. CDR3 in DNA: TGTGCCAGCAGCCGACTAGCGGGAGCCAATGAGCAGTTCTTC. It specifies CASSRLAGANEQFF. The chain uses TRBV3-1 and TRBJ2-1; 12 nucleotides line up with TRBD2. CDR3 length: 14 residues. V lost 4 bases, J lost 6 bases, and 1 base stayed unmatched. The germline CDR1 and CDR2 sequences are LGHDT and YNNKEL (reference sequence).

This clonotype is labeled medium-sized. Here the CDR3 DNA reads TGTGCCAGCAGTTCCACCTACGAGCAGTACTTC. Protein sequence: CASSSTYEQYF. The rearrangement links TRBV12-3 or TRBV12-4 to TRBJ2-7; D is unresolved. CDR3 length: 11 residues. V lost 4 bases and J lost 2, with 3 bases in between.

This clonotype has at least ten counts. The chain uses TRBV15 and TRBJ1-5, with D unresolved. The V gene lost 0 bases and the J gene lost 3 bases, with 9 bases spanning the gap. Germline CDR1 is LNHNV and CDR2 is YYDKDF (reference sequence). The CDR3 has 15 amino acids. CDR3 sequence (DNA): TGTGCCACCAGCAGAGATCTTGGGAACAATCAGCCCCAGCATTTT. Amino acid sequence: CATSRDLGNNQPQHF.

This clonotype was seen repeatedly, ten times or more. The V and J genes are TRBV6-4 and TRBJ2-3, with 8 bases identical to TRBD2. The V gene's germline CDR1 is MRHNA and CDR2 SNTAGT. Unmatched junction bases numbered 3, after V lost 3 bases and J lost 4 bases. The CDR3 has 14 residues. The CDR3 region has the DNA TGTGCCAGCAGTGAAACGGGAGGGTCAGATACGCAGTATTTT. Translated: CASSETGGSDTQYF.

In this sample, this clonotype is medium-sized. J is TRBJ2-2 and V is TRBV12-3 or TRBV12-4, with TRBD2 matching 10 bases. V trimming: 6 bases; J trimming: 6 bases; junction bases outside the gene matches: 10. The CDR3 is 16 residues long. This CDR3 is CASRIHLLAGAGELFF. In DNA, the CDR3 is TGTGCCAGCAGGATACACCTCCTAGCGGGAGCCGGGGAGCTGTTTTTT.

This clonotype was detected ten times or more. This chain links TRBV12-3 or TRBV12-4 with TRBJ2-7, with D tentatively TRBD2 (6 bases). The CDR3 loop spans 13 amino acids. Trimming removed 3 bases from V and 3 bases from J, with 9 bases in between. CDR3 region: CASSFVGGYEQYF. The CDR3 DNA sequence: TGTGCCAGCAGTTTCGTGGGAGGCTACGAGCAGTACTTC.

At least ten counts were recorded for this clonotype. This chain connects TRBV19 to TRBJ2-1; tentative D call: TRBD2 (6 bases). Trimming cost V 6 bases and J 6 bases, with 21 bases left between them. The germline CDR1 and CDR2 sequences are LNHDA and SQIVND (reference sequence). The CDR3 has 16 amino acids. CDR3 sequence reads: CASRPRERTLLNEQFF. The DNA for the CDR3 is TGTGCCAGTAGGCCGCGGGAACGGACGCTGCTCAATGAGCAGTTCTTC.

This clonotype was counted at least ten times. CDR3 residues: CASWGGSAAKNIQYF. The CDR3 DNA reads as TGTGCCAGTTGGGGGGGGTCCGCGGCCAAAAACATTCAGTACTTC. J is TRBJ2-4 and V is TRBV2, with 7 nucleotides matching TRBD2. The J segment lost 1 base and the V segment lost 9 bases, leaving 9 bases of the junction unmatched. The germline V gene encodes CDR1 SNHLY and CDR2 FYNNEI. The CDR3 covers 15 residues. The whole variable domain, remainder taken from reference TRBV2 and TRBJ2-4, is EPEVTQTPSHQVTQMGQEVILRCVPISNHLYFYWYRQILGQKVEFLVSFYNNEISEKSEIFDDQFSVERPDGSNFTLKIRSTKLEDSAMYFCASWGGSAAKNIQYFGAGTRLSVL.

This clonotype is labeled as medium-sized (0.01 to 0.1%). This chain links TRBV6-5 with TRBJ2-7; 8 nucleotides match TRBD2. There are 15 residues in the CDR3. With V trimmed by 5 bases and J by 0 bases, 6 bases remained unmatched. Germline CDR1 is MNHEY and CDR2 is SVGAGI. The CDR3 here is CASSTFSGDSYEQYF. The CDR3 DNA reads TGTGCCAGCAGTACCTTTAGCGGGGACTCCTACGAGCAGTACTTC.

In regard to this clonotype: With a much larger clone just one base away, this may be a read error. This chain connects TRBV27 to TRBJ1-2; the D is unclear. The CDR3 is 13 amino acids. Trimming took 6 bases from V and 6 from J, leaving 14 bases between them. Looked up from germline, CDR1 is MNHEY and CDR2 is SMNVEV (reference sequence). The CDR3 sequence is CASRPRNSDGYTF. DNA for the CDR3: TGTGCCAGCAGGCCACGGAACAGCGATGGCTACACCTTC.

This clonotype was counted ten times or more. In DNA form, the CDR3 reads TGTGCCAGCAGCCCCGCAGGGTTAGATACGCAGTATTTT. Protein product: CASSPAGLDTQYF. The rearrangement uses TRBV6-6 and TRBJ2-3; D possibly corresponds to TRBD1 (5 bases). Germline V gene data show CDR1 as MNHNY and CDR2 as SVGAGI (reference sequence). V lost 6 bases to trimming and J lost 5 bases, with 12 bases between them. This CDR3 comprises 13 residues.

This clonotype is categorized as medium-sized. V is TRBV5-1 and J is TRBJ2-7, with TRBD2 matching over 7 bases. The CDR3 runs to 14 residues. Germline V lookup: CDR1 SGHRS, CDR2 YFSETQ. Germline trimming cut 4 bases from V and 4 bases from J; bases unmatched to any gene: 8. CDR3 protein: CASSGPGLPYEQYF. The CDR3 nucleotides read TGCGCCAGCAGCGGACCGGGACTACCATACGAGCAGTACTTC. Filled out from reference TRBV5-1 and TRBJ2-7, the complete variable domain reads KAGVTQTPRYLIKTRGQQVTLSCSPISGHRSVSWYQQTPGQGLQFLFEYFSETQRNKGNFPGRFSGRQFSNSRSEMNVSTLELGDSALYLCASSGPGLPYEQYFGPGTRLTVT.

In its sample, this clonotype was seen many times. The chain couples TRBV3-1 to TRBJ2-5; D is undetermined. The germline CDR1 and CDR2 sequences are LGHDT and YNNKEL (reference sequence). CDR3 length: 12 amino acids. The germline V and J ends were trimmed by 4 bases and 5 bases, with 8 bases remaining between them. CDR3 sequence reads: CASSPQRETQYF. DNA for the CDR3: TGTGCCAGCAGCCCCCAGAGGGAGACCCAGTACTTC.

This clonotype was counted ten times or more. The rearrangement uses TRBV20-1 and TRBJ1-5, with 10 bases matching TRBD1. This CDR3 has 16 residues. The ends lost 0 bases at V and 3 bases at J; junction bases unmatched: 5. Germline-derived CDR1 and CDR2 are DFQATT and SNEGSKA (reference sequence). Here the CDR3 reads CSAREWDRGANQPQHF. In nucleotides, the CDR3 is TGCAGTGCTAGAGAGTGGGACAGGGGTGCCAATCAGCCCCAGCATTTT.